This TCR beta chain comes out of a study of T cell responses to AZD1222 COVID-19 vaccine. Assay: immunoSEQ multiplex PCR; the TCRdb copy retains only in-frame clones and omits some. This repertoire shows fewer than 40,000 clones, about nine tenths found once; its top ten account for approximately 26%. CDR1 is SGHRS and CDR2 is YFSETQ in the germline V gene. V shed 0 bases and J shed 3 bases, with 12 bases lying between them. The CDR3 sequence is 15 residues long. General study findings and limits: Spike-specific TCR breadth and depth went up after people got two AZD1222 doses. Seropositive AZD1222 recipients at baseline numbered only 6 or 7. The donor group comprised mostly white British people and more females; the analysis possibly underestimated clonal diversity.

This clone was seen more than once but under ten times. What it binds is unknown. The source of this sequence is an adult who received the MenACWY meningococcal vaccine as a control. Sample: peripheral blood, taken 28 days after the second dose of the MenACWY control vaccine. This chain uses TRBV5-1 with TRBJ1-1; D remains unclear. In DNA, the CDR3 is TGCGCCAGCAGCTTGGAGTTTGGGAGGGACACTGAAGCTTTCTTT. It specifies CASSLEFGRDTEAFF.